Below, one T cell receptor (beta chain) is given with its context. This specimen comes from a study of blood T cell repertoires in COVID-19. Study details: Material from acute and convalescent COVID-19 was sourced from the United States, Italy and Spain. The analysed material was cDNA or gDNA that came from T cells, B-cell-depleted T cells, or PBMCs.

Authors' methods: By means of reference gene primer amplification, nucleated cell counts were estimated. The protocol was immunoSEQ multiplex PCR, while the TCRdb copy is restricted to in-frame clones and leaves out a portion. That table is the source of V, J and clone size, and D and trimming were worked out from the DNA. This sample yields about 150,000 clones, of which approximately 92% are seen a single time; about an eighth belongs to the top ten. Patients at the Seattle site were enrolled during active infection and followed longitudinally. Sequencing was performed on peripheral blood. The TCR comes from a young man with COVID-19, enrolled during active disease.

For the CDR3, the DNA is TGTGCCAGCAGCTTGGACAGCATGAACACTGAAGCTTTCTTT. It translates to CASSLDSMNTEAFF. V is TRBV5-4 and J is TRBJ1-1, with D uncertain. CDR1 SGHNT and CDR2 YYREEE come from the germline V gene (reference sequence). Trimming shortened V by 0 bases and J by 0 bases, and 6 bases separated the two germline ends. The CDR3 extends over 14 amino acids. Supplemented by reference TRBV5-4 and TRBJ1-1, the full variable domain reads ETGVTQSPTHLIKTRGQQVTLRCSSQSGHNTVSWYQQALGQGPQFIFQYYREEENGRGNFPPRFSGLQFPNYSSELNVNALELDDSALYLCASSLDSMNTEAFFGQGTRLTVV.